What follows are 9 T cell receptor beta chains derived from one specimen sequenced in a study of T cell repertoires in cytomegalovirus infection. MiXCR, applied by TCRdb to the reads, yields one record per CDR3 protein. The table records under 200,000 distinct CDR3 sequences, 7.5% to 10% of them present only once. The sample was PBMCs. The receptors here all came from a human donor in good health (CMV status not recorded). Some clones in this sample may be carry-over from other donors' samples.

V and J are TRBV30 and TRBJ2-7, with D possibly being TRBD1 (6 bases). CDR1 is GTSNPN and CDR2 is SVGIG in the germline V gene (reference sequence). Deletions cut 6 bases from V and 3 bases from J, with 21 bases between. The CDR3 runs 15 residues. The DNA of the CDR3 is TGTGCCTGTACCGGGGAAGGGGGATGGTTCTACGAGCAGTACTTC. Translating gives CACTGEGGWFYEQYF. Supplemented by reference TRBV30 and TRBJ2-7, the full variable domain reads SQTIHQWPATLVQPVGSPLSLECTVEGTSNPNLYWYRQAAGRGLQLLFYSVGIGQISSEVPQNLSASRPQDRQFILSSKKLLLSDSGFYLCACTGEGGWFYEQYFGPGTRLTVT.

The V call is TRBV27, the J call TRBJ2-5, with a weak D call TRBD2 (7 bases). Trimming shortened V by 3 bases and J by 4 bases, and 15 bases separated the two germline ends. Germline-derived CDR1 and CDR2 are MNHEY and SMNVEV (reference sequence). This CDR3 contains 15 residues. The CDR3 sequence: CASSFGRGGGETQYF. The CDR3 bases are TGTGCCAGCAGTTTTGGAAGGGGGGGTGGAGAGACCCAGTACTTC.

This clonotype showed up many times. The genes are TRBV11-2 and TRBJ2-1, with D perhaps given as TRBD1 or TRBD2 (5 bases each). Trimming pared 1 base from V and 9 bases from J, leaving 19 bases between. The CDR3 is made up of 16 amino acids. Germline assignment: CDR1 SGHAT and CDR2 FQNNGV. In nucleotides, the CDR3 is TGTGCCAGCAGCTTAGGCGGGCAGTGGAGGACACCTGAGCAGTTCTTC. This encodes CASSLGGQWRTPEQFF. The full variable domain, its missing parts supplied by reference TRBV11-2 and TRBJ2-1, is EAGVAQSPRYKIIEKRQSVAFWCNPISGHATLYWYQQILGQGPKLLIQFQNNGVVDDSQLPKDRFSAERLKGVDSTLKIQPAKLEDSAVYLCASSLGGQWRTPEQFFGPGTRLTVL.

This clonotype was seen ten or more times. V is TRBV15 and J is TRBJ2-4, with TRBD1 identical over 9 bases. With 0 bases clipped from V and 6 bases from J, the junction kept 6 bases outside the gene matches. This CDR3 is built from 16 residues. From germline, CDR1 is LNHNV and CDR2 YYDKDF (reference sequence). The CDR3 sequence is CATSRDIQGAGNIQYF. CDR3 in DNA: TGTGCCACCAGCAGAGACATACAGGGGGCTGGAAACATTCAGTACTTC.

This clonotype was recorded many times. The genes are TRBV7-2 and TRBJ1-2, with D perhaps matching TRBD1 (6 bases). CDR1 is SGHTA and CDR2 is FQGNSA in the germline V gene. V dropped 2 bases and J dropped 2 bases, with 12 bases sitting between them. The CDR3 has 15 amino acids. DNA of the CDR3: TGTGCCAGCAGCTTAAAGGGAGGGGGGAACTATGGCTACACCTTC. It encodes CASSLKGGGNYGYTF.

There are many counts of this clonotype. V is TRBV27 and J is TRBJ2-7; no clear D gene. Trimming stripped 2 bases from V and 0 bases from J, with 11 bases between. Germline V lookup: CDR1 MNHEY, CDR2 SMNVEV (reference sequence). The CDR3 covers 15 residues. CDR3 coding DNA: TGTGCCAGCAGTTTAGGCGCGGTAAGCTCCTACGAGCAGTACTTC. Its translation is CASSLGAVSSYEQYF.

This rearrangement joins TRBV7-9 to TRBJ1-4; 9 nucleotides align to TRBD1. This CDR3 contains 15 residues. Germline CDR1 and CDR2: SEHNR and FQNEAQ (reference sequence). The trim removed 7 bases at V and 4 bases at J, leaving 7 bases unmatched. CDR3 coding DNA: TGTGCCAGCACGAAACAGGGACAGGGTAATGAAAAACTGTTTTTT. Its translation is CASTKQGQGNEKLFF. The full variable domain, rest sourced from reference TRBV7-9 and TRBJ1-4, is DTGVSQNPRHKITKRGQNVTFRCDPISEHNRLYWYRQTLGQGPEFLTYFQNEAQLEKSRLLSDRFSAERPKGSFSTLEIQRTEQGDSAMYLCASTKQGQGNEKLFFGSGTQLSVL.

V is TRBV5-5 and J is TRBJ1-1; D is unresolved. There are 15 residues in the CDR3. CDR1 is SGHKS, CDR2 YYEKEE, per germline (reference sequence). V gave up 1 base and J gave up 1 base, with 11 bases separating them. The CDR3 bases are TGTGCCAGCAGCTTGATCTCAGGACCGAACACTGAAGCTTTCTTT. Translation: CASSLISGPNTEAFF.

V usage is TRBV28 and J usage is TRBJ2-7; 11 nucleotides align to TRBD2. The J segment lost 5 bases and the V segment lost 7 bases, leaving 10 bases of the junction unmatched. Germline CDR1 is MDHEN and CDR2 is SYDVKM. This CDR3 is built from 15 residues. CDR3: CASTSSGRAANEQYF. The DNA of the CDR3 is TGTGCCAGCACTAGTAGCGGGAGGGCCGCTAACGAGCAGTACTTC.